The 3 T cell receptor beta chains presented below share a single source sample, sequenced in a study of T cell responses to AZD1222 COVID-19 vaccine. This table comes from immunoSEQ multiplex PCR, and its TCRdb copy is limited to in-frame clones, with some not included. This table holds some 140,000 clones, approximately 95% found once. The sample consisted of peripheral blood, taken 28 days after the second AZD1222 dose. The receptors stem from an adult who received the AZD1222 COVID-19 vaccine.

The count of this clone is one. V is TRBV5-1 and J is TRBJ1-5; D is perhaps TRBD1 (6 bases). The CDR3 length is 15 residues. CDR1 is SGHRS and CDR2 is YFSETQ in the germline V gene. Trimming shortened V by 0 bases and J by 4 bases, and 11 bases separated the two germline ends. CDR3 loop: CASSLAGAENQPQHF. CDR3 bases: TGCGCCAGCAGCTTGGCAGGGGCAGAGAATCAGCCCCAGCATTTT. The variable domain in full, with the rest retrieved from reference TRBV5-1 and TRBJ1-5, is KAGVTQTPRYLIKTRGQQVTLSCSPISGHRSVSWYQQTPGQGLQFLFEYFSETQRNKGNFPGRFSGRQFSNSRSEMNVSTLELGDSALYLCASSLAGAENQPQHFGDGTRLSIL.

The chain uses TRBV19 and TRBJ1-3; D is unclear. Trimming removed 5 bases at V and 7 bases at J, with 9 bases between. The germline gives CDR1 LNHDA, CDR2 SQIVND (reference sequence). This CDR3 spans 12 amino acids. The CDR3 spells CASSPDWNTIYF. CDR3 bases: TGTGCCAGTAGTCCCGATTGGAACACCATATATTTT. The full variable domain, completed using reference TRBV19 and TRBJ1-3, is DGGITQSPKYLFRKEGQNVTLSCEQNLNHDAMYWYRQDPGQGLRLIYYSQIVNDFQKGDIAEGYSVSREKKESFPLTVTSAQKNPTAFYLCASSPDWNTIYFGEGSWLTVV.

V and J are TRBV30 and TRBJ2-7; D ambiguous. CDR3 size: 13 residues. Deletions cut 2 bases from V and 4 bases from J, with 12 bases between. CDR1 and CDR2 (germline): GTSNPN, SVGIG (reference sequence). CDR3 sequence (DNA): TGTGCCTGGAGTAATTCGAGCCCTTACGAGCAGTACTTC. Translating gives CAWSNSSPYEQYF.